A selection of T cell receptor beta chains follows, all from one sample in a study of CD8+ T cells in alopecia areata. Only in-frame clones appear in the TCRdb table, and some are missing; sequencing was by immunoSEQ multiplex PCR. This table has 160,000 or so clones, about 66% appearing once. Material: CD8+ T cells sorted from blood, obtained at week 0. The receptor set was obtained from a human donor with alopecia areata. The CDR3 runs from the conserved cysteine through the conserved F or W. A D gene is named only where the DNA matches it firmly. Not all rows give a size; the values are once, few, many and, for expanded clones, a class.

V,size,D,J,DNA,CDR3
TRBV29-1,-,-,TRBJ1-2,TGCAGCGTTGTAGCAGGGCAGGACTATGGCTACACCTTC,CSVVAGQDYGYTF
TRBV5-6,-,-,TRBJ2-5,TGTGCCAGCAGCTTTTCGGACGTGACCCAGTACTTC,CASSFSDVTQYF
TRBV6-5,-,TRBD2,TRBJ2-1,TGTGCCAGCAGTTACTCTGGGGGGGGGACTGAGCAGTTCTTC,CASSYSGGGTEQFF
TRBV19,-,TRBD1,TRBJ2-7,TGTGCCAATAGTCCGGGACAGGGGGCCTACGAGCAGTACTTC,CANSPGQGAYEQYF
TRBV4-1,-,-,TRBJ2-7,TGCGCCAGCAGCCAAGGTCCCATTCCAACCAACGAGCAGTACTTC,CASSQGPIPTNEQYF
TRBV6-5,once,TRBD1,TRBJ1-6,TGTGCCAGCAGTTCCCGACAGGGACAACGATCACCCCTCCACTTT,CASSSRQGQRSPLHF
TRBV7-9,-,-,TRBJ2-1,TGTGCCAGCAGCTTAGAGGAATACAACAATGAGCAGTTCTTC,CASSLEEYNNEQFF
TRBV5-1,-,-,TRBJ2-2,TGCGCCAGTCAACTAACCGGGGAGCTGTTTTTT,CASQLTGELFF
TRBV5-1,few,-,TRBJ2-3,TGCGCCAGCAGCTTGGTGCAGGGATCCACAGATACGCAGTATTTT,CASSLVQGSTDTQYF
TRBV5-1,once,-,TRBJ2-3,TGCGCCAGCAGCTTGGGCGGGACTAGCACAGATACGCAGTATTTT,CASSLGGTSTDTQYF